This T cell receptor (beta chain) is from a study of T cells in Graves' hyperthyroidism and ophthalmopathy. Authors of the study amplified TCR beta CDR3 regions from RNA transcripts. The TCR CDR3 was amplified in a first-round RT-PCR using the HTBI primer set. One entry per CDR3 protein, called by TCRdb with MiXCR from the multiplex PCR reads. Seen here are 350,000 to 400,000 distinct CDR3 sequences, under 15% observed once, and the top ten hold approximately 30%. CDR1 and CDR2 from the germline V gene are GTSNPN and SVGIG (reference sequence). The V gene end was trimmed by 4 bases and the J gene end by 2 bases; junction bases not matched to a gene: 7. The CDR3 is made up of 15 amino acids.

The rearrangement joins TRBV30 to TRBJ1-5, with 8 bases matching TRBD1. The sample taken for sequencing was blood. The sequence derives from a woman under 40 with Graves' hyperthyroidism. CDR3 nucleotides: TGTGCCTGGAATAACAGGGGGGGAGGCAATCAGCCCCAGCATTTT. Its protein product is CAWNNRGGGNQPQHF.